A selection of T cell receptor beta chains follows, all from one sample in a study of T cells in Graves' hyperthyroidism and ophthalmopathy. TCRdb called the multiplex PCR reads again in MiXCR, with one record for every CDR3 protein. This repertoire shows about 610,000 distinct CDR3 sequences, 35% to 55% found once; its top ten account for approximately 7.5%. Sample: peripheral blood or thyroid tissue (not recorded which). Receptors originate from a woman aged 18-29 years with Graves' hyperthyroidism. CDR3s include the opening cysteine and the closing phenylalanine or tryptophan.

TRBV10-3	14	CAITSGFNTGELFF
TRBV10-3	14	CAITRTGSNTEAFF
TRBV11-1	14	CASSPPRLDTEAFF
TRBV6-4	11	CASSDPGRNTF
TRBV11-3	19	CASSPALGQGKAGANVLTF
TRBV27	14	CATKGSRGGYEQYF
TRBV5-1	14	CASSLHPRDTEASF
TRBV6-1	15	CASRRDRGPTYEQYF
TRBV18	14	CASSPANRGETQYF
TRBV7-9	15	CASSPIRTANQPQHF
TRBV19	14	CASTGRANTGELFF
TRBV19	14	CASSITRGRTEAFF
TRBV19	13	CASKEEAGPPQHF
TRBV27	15	CASSLMGTGGQPQHF
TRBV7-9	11	CASSAQGERYF
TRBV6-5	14	CASSYSGSQETQYF
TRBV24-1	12	CATSDRAHEQYF